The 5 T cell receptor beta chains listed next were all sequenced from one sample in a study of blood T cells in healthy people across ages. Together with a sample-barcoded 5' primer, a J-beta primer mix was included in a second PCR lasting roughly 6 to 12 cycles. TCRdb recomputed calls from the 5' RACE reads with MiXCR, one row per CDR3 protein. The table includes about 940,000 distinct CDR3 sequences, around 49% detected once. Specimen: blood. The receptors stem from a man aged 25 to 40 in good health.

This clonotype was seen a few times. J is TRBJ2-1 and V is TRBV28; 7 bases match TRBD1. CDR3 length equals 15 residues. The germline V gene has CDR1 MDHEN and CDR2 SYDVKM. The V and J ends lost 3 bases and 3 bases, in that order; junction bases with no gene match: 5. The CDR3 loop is CASSFGQANYNEQFF. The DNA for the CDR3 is TGTGCCAGCAGTTTCGGACAGGCAAACTACAATGAGCAGTTCTTC.

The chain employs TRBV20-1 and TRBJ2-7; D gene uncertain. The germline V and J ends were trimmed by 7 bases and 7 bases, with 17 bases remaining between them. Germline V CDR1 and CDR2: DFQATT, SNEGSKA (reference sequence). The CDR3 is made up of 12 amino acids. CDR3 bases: TGCAGTGTAAGTGGGTCCTACAATGAGCAGTACTTC. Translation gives CSVSGSYNEQYF.

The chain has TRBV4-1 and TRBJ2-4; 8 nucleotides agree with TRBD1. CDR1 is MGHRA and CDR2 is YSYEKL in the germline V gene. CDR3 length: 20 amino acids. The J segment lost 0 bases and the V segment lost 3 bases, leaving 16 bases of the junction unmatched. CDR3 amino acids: CASSQEIGTGAKLAKNIQYF. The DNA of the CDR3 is TGCGCCAGCAGCCAGGAGATCGGGACAGGCGCTAAACTAGCCAAAAACATTCAGTACTTC.

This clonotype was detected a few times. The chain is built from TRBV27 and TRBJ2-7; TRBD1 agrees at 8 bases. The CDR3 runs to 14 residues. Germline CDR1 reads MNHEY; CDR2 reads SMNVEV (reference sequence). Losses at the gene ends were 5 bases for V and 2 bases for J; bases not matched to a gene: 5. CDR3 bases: TGTGCCAGCAGTCGACAGGGGTTAGCCTACGAGCAGTACTTC. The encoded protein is CASSRQGLAYEQYF.

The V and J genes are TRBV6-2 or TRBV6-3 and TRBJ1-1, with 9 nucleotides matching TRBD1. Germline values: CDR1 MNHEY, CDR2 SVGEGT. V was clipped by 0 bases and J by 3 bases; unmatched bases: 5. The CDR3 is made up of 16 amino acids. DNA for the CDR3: TGTGCCAGCAGTTACTCTCTGGACAGGGGTCACACTGAAGCTTTCTTT. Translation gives CASSYSLDRGHTEAFF.